This T cell receptor beta chain was found in a study of early T cells in non-severe SARS-CoV-2 infection. Study details: Bulk RNA from unsorted whole blood was sequenced; chains were unpaired. Study-level findings and limits: Clonotype matching in VDJdb favored anti-spike CD8 responses and did not capture private and CD4 specificities.

This clonotype was counted many times. Its antigen is undetermined. Molecules of cDNA were individually given unique molecular identifiers that were attached to them. Via MiXCR, TCRdb re-called the 5' RACE reads, giving one row per CDR3 protein. There are 98,000 or so distinct CDR3 sequences in the sample; 9% to 13% occur only once, and roughly 2.9% lies in the top ten. The sequence came from an adult who was a healthcare worker with PCR-confirmed SARS-CoV-2 infection or an uninfected control (not recorded which). Sequencing was carried out using whole blood.

For the CDR3, the DNA is TGCGCCAGCAGCTTAGGGGGACAGGGAGCAATGAACACTGAAGCTTTCTTT. It yields the protein CASSLGGQGAMNTEAFF. The chain is built from TRBV5-1 and TRBJ1-1; TRBD1 matches 9 bases. With V trimmed by 2 bases and J by 0 bases, 8 bases remained unmatched. Germline assignment: CDR1 SGHRS and CDR2 YFSETQ. The CDR3 contains 17 residues.